Presented here are 16 T cell receptor beta chains from one specimen sequenced in a study of T cell repertoires in cytomegalovirus infection. TCRdb reprocessed the reads via MiXCR and lists one record per CDR3 protein. The sample lists around 300,000 distinct CDR3 sequences, 20% to 30% seen once, with 11% to 15% in the top ten. Sequenced material: PBMCs. The receptors derive from a human donor in good health (CMV status not recorded). Some clones in this sample may be carry-over from other donors' samples.

This clonotype was found many times. The chain joins TRBV7-8 to TRBJ2-5; D is ambiguous. The CDR3 is 14 amino acids. V was trimmed by 4 bases and J by 3 bases, leaving 12 bases between them. The V gene's germline CDR1 is SGHVS and CDR2 FQNEAQ. CDR3 in amino acids: CASSSHDGKETQYF. In DNA form, the CDR3 reads TGTGCCAGCAGCTCACATGACGGAAAAGAGACCCAGTACTTC. Full variable domain (outside the CDR3, taken from reference TRBV7-8 and TRBJ2-5): GAGVSQSPRYKVAKRGQDVALRCDPISGHVSLFWYQQALGQGPEFLTYFQNEAQLDKSGLPSDRFFAERPEGSVSTLKIQRTQQEDSAVYLCASSSHDGKETQYFGPGTRLLVL.

Ten or more counts support this clonotype. The chain carries TRBV7-8 and TRBJ1-1, with TRBD1 identical over 9 bases. The CDR3 runs to 15 residues. Germline-derived CDR1 and CDR2 are SGHVS and FQNEAQ. Trimming removed 4 bases from V and 3 bases from J; junction bases left unmatched: 6. The CDR3 DNA is TGTGCCAGCAGCTATTACAGGGGGCCGGACACTGAAGCTTTCTTT. Translation: CASSYYRGPDTEAFF.

The genes are TRBV28 and TRBJ2-1, with 10 bases fitting TRBD2. Germline V lookup: CDR1 MDHEN, CDR2 SYDVKM. The CDR3 totals 16 residues. V lost 7 bases, J lost 6 bases, and 12 bases stayed unmatched. The CDR3 here is CASKEWSGGASNEQFF. As DNA, the CDR3 is TGTGCCAGCAAGGAGTGGAGCGGGGGGGCTTCCAATGAGCAGTTCTTC. The full variable domain, with the rest looked up from reference TRBV28 and TRBJ2-1, is DVKVTQSSRYLVKRTGEKVFLECVQDMDHENMFWYRQDPGLGLRLIYFSYDVKMKEKGDIPEGYSVSREKKERFSLILESASTNQTSMYLCASKEWSGGASNEQFFGPGTRLTVL.

The rearrangement links TRBV28 to TRBJ2-7, with 10 positions matching TRBD1. The CDR3 length is 13 residues. Germline CDR1 and CDR2: MDHEN and SYDVKM. As DNA, the CDR3 is TGTCCCCCTGACAGGGGGCTATGGTACGAGCAGTACTTC. This codes for CPPDRGLWYEQYF. Together with reference TRBV28 and TRBJ2-7, the CDR3 gives the full variable domain: DVKVTQSSRYLVKRTGEKVFLECVQDMDHENMFWYRQDPGLGLRLIYFSYDVKMKEKGDIPEGYSVSREKKERFSLILESASTNQTSMYLCPPDRGLWYEQYFGPGTRLTVT.

This clonotype was detected only a few times. The chain employs TRBV19 and TRBJ2-1, with TRBD1 matching 8 bases. The CDR3 has 14 amino acids. Germline CDR1 and CDR2: LNHDA and SQIVND (reference sequence). Losses at the gene ends were 5 bases for V and 6 bases for J; bases not matched to a gene: 6. The CDR3 loop is CASSFGQGVNEQFF. The CDR3 DNA sequence: TGTGCCAGTAGTTTCGGACAGGGTGTCAATGAGCAGTTCTTC.

This clonotype was counted a few times. The chain has TRBV5-4 and TRBJ2-1; 11 bases align to TRBD2. V gave up 4 bases and J gave up 5 bases; unmatched junction bases: 5. Germline CDR1 SGHNT, CDR2 YYREEE (reference sequence). This CDR3 spans 15 amino acids. The CDR3 DNA sequence: TGTGCCAGCAGCCGCGAGGGACTAGCGGACAATGAGCAGTTCTTC. Translated: CASSREGLADNEQFF.

This clonotype was counted ten times or more. This chain connects TRBV4-3 to TRBJ1-4, with a weak D call TRBD1 (6 bases). The CDR3 is made up of 17 amino acids. Per the germline V gene, CDR1 is LGHNA and CDR2 is YSLEER. V was cut by 1 base and J by 5 bases, with 17 bases left in between. The CDR3 DNA sequence: TGCGCCAGCAGCCAAGCAGGGGTAGGCACTTCGAATGAAAAACTGTTTTTT. Protein: CASSQAGVGTSNEKLFF.

This clonotype was seen a few times. The gene calls are TRBV2 and TRBJ2-7; D is undetermined. The V and J ends lost 7 bases and 0 bases respectively, with 16 bases between them. Germline lookup yields CDR1 SNHLY and CDR2 FYNNEI. The CDR3 runs to 15 residues. CDR3 in DNA: TGTGCCAGCAACCCGGACCAGGCGGCCTCCTACGAGCAGTACTTC. The encoded protein is CASNPDQAASYEQYF.

This clonotype was detected many times. The V call is TRBV12-3 or TRBV12-4, the J call TRBJ2-5; TRBD1 aligns across 12 bases. V dropped 6 bases and J dropped 2; count of bases not matched to a gene: 7. The CDR3 has 16 amino acids. CDR3 sequence: CASSQWGQGAQETQYF. The CDR3 DNA reads as TGTGCCAGCAGCCAGTGGGGACAGGGGGCACAAGAGACCCAGTACTTC.

This clonotype has a handful of counts. The chain recombines TRBV14 with TRBJ2-7; D is uncertain. CDR3 length: 15 amino acids. V was trimmed by 0 bases and J by 3 bases, leaving 12 bases between them. CDR1 is SGHDN, CDR2 FVKESK, per germline. As DNA, the CDR3 is TGTGCCAGCAGCCAAGATCCGGGCTACCTCTACGAGCAGTACTTC. Residues: CASSQDPGYLYEQYF.

The chain is built from TRBV29-1 and TRBJ2-5; D is unclear. The V end was cut by 6 bases, the J end by 10 bases, with 18 bases between. The germline CDR1 and CDR2 sequences are SQVTM and ANQGSEA. The CDR3 has 12 amino acids. The CDR3 region is CSVLLTSFGQYF. The CDR3 DNA sequence: TGCAGCGTACTATTGACGAGTTTTGGCCAGTACTTC.

This clonotype was counted ten times or more. This chain links TRBV7-2 with TRBJ2-3; unclear D gene. Germline V gene data show CDR1 as SGHTA and CDR2 as FQGNSA. Trimming cost V 2 bases and J 6 bases, with 9 bases left between them. This CDR3 is 13 amino acids long. CDR3 coding DNA: TGTGCCAGCAGCTTAACCCGAATTGATACGCAGTATTTT. Translating gives CASSLTRIDTQYF.

This clonotype was counted ten times or more. The chain carries TRBV7-9 and TRBJ1-2; maybe TRBD1 (6 bases). The CDR3 contains 12 residues. From germline, CDR1 is SEHNR and CDR2 FQNEAQ (reference sequence). The ends were cut back, 5 bases at V and 7 bases at J, with 11 bases in the middle. The CDR3 sequence: CASSQQGRGYTF. In nucleotides, the CDR3 is TGTGCCAGCAGCCAACAGGGACGTGGCTACACCTTC.

This clonotype was observed once. The chain employs TRBV10-3 and TRBJ2-1, with D unclear. This CDR3 comprises 12 residues. V gave up 6 bases and J gave up 5 bases, with 8 bases separating them. Germline V gene sequence: CDR1 ENHRY, CDR2 SYGVKD. CDR3 amino acids: CAIRTENNEQFF. Here the CDR3 DNA reads TGTGCCATCAGAACAGAAAACAATGAGCAGTTCTTC.

This clonotype was seen more than once but under ten times. The chain has TRBV7-3 and TRBJ2-3; TRBD1 is a possible D gene (6 bases). Between the trimmed V and J ends, which lost 5 bases and 4 bases, there was a span of 13 bases. The CDR3 length is 14 residues. CDR1 SGHTA and CDR2 FQGTGA come from the germline V gene. The CDR3 bases are TGTGCCAGCAGCCTAGGGGGTTCGGCAGATACGCAGTATTTT. Translation gives CASSLGGSADTQYF.

The chain links TRBV7-2 to TRBJ1-2; no clear D gene. V was cut by 10 bases and J by 6 bases, with 12 bases left in between. The CDR3 length is 11 residues. Germline CDR1 is SGHTA and CDR2 is FQGNSA. Here the CDR3 DNA reads TGTGCCATCGGGAGTCGGGATGGCTACACCTTC. Protein: CAIGSRDGYTF.